The sequence of this T cell receptor (beta chain) was determined in a study of shared clonotypes between healthy human individuals. Study details: Three CD4 naive, three CD4 memory, two CD8 naive and one CD8 memory plate were used per donor.

TCRdb's copy holds only in-frame clones and misses some; the assay was immunoSEQ multiplex PCR. The sample lists about 700,000 clones, 92% seen once, with approximately 25% in the top ten. The naive CD8 subset, CD45RO-negative cells positively selected for CCR7, excluded terminally differentiated effector memory CD45RA+ cells. V shed 1 base and J shed 8 bases, with 14 bases lying between them. The CDR3 totals 15 residues. From germline, CDR1 is MGHDK and CDR2 SYGVNS. The chain links TRBV25-1 to TRBJ2-2, with D uncertain. The clonotype was recovered from a man aged 25-45 years in good health. Sequencing was carried out using naive CD8+ T cells sorted from blood. In DNA, the CDR3 is TGTGCCAGCAGTGAATCCGTTCCTTACGAGGGGGAGCTGTTTTTT. Translation: CASSESVPYEGELFF.